The 18 T cell receptor beta chains presented below share a single source sample, sequenced in a study of brain T cells in children with intractable seizures. TCRdb's table, derived via immunoSEQ multiplex PCR, lists solely in-frame clones and lacks some. The data show 110,000 or so clones, approximately 94% seen once. The starting material was peripheral blood, obtained at surgery. Every receptor here comes from a boy in the first two years of life with hemimegalencephaly and intractable seizures.

V is TRBV6-5 and J is TRBJ1-1; no definite D call. V lost 0 bases to trimming and J lost 1 base, with 3 bases between them. Germline V gene sequence: CDR1 MNHEY, CDR2 SVGAGI. There are 13 residues in the CDR3. The CDR3 is CASSYSRNTEAFF. DNA for the CDR3: TGTGCCAGCAGTTACTCAAGGAACACTGAAGCTTTCTTT.

This clone was seen only once. CDR3 sequence reads: CASSLTSGIYNEQFF. CDR3 sequence (DNA): TGTGCCAGCAGCTTGACTAGCGGGATCTACAATGAGCAGTTCTTC. V usage is TRBV6-5 and J usage is TRBJ2-1; 11 positions agree with TRBD2. Germline V gene sequence: CDR1 MNHEY, CDR2 SVGAGI. The CDR3 sequence is 15 residues long. J lost 3 bases, V lost 6 bases, and 4 bases had no gene match.

The V and J genes are TRBV11-2 and TRBJ2-2, with 7 bases that match TRBD1. This CDR3 is built from 15 residues. CDR1 is SGHAT and CDR2 is FQNNGV in the germline V gene. J lost 4 bases, V lost 7 bases, and 9 bases had no gene match. Here the CDR3 reads CASTLQRGRTGELFF. The CDR3 DNA reads as TGTGCCAGCACCCTACAAAGGGGGCGCACCGGGGAGCTGTTTTTT.

A single count supports this clone. V is TRBV27 and J is TRBJ2-5, with 7 bases aligning to TRBD1. CDR1 is MNHEY, CDR2 SMNVEV, per germline (reference sequence). The CDR3 loop spans 16 amino acids. V shed 1 base and J 1 base; nucleotides not matched to a gene: 6. CDR3 coding DNA: TGTGCCAGCAGTTTATTTTGGGACAGAAGCCAAGAGACCCAGTACTTC. It translates to CASSLFWDRSQETQYF.

V usage is TRBV27 and J usage is TRBJ2-1; D possibly corresponds to TRBD2 (6 bases). Germline CDR1 reads MNHEY; CDR2 reads SMNVEV (reference sequence). This CDR3 comprises 15 residues. The V gene lost 6 bases and the J gene lost 4 bases, with 16 bases spanning the gap. CDR3 coding DNA: TGTGCCAGCAGCGGGCGGGGTCGACCATACAATGAGCAGTTCTTC. This gives the protein CASSGRGRPYNEQFF.

The CDR3 DNA is TGTGCCAGCAGCTTAGTCCTCCGGGGAGAGACCCAGTACTTC. This encodes CASSLVLRGETQYF. This rearrangement joins TRBV11-1 to TRBJ2-5, with a possible D match to TRBD2 (5 bases). V lost 1 base and J lost 4, with 10 bases in between. The V gene's germline CDR1 is SGHAT and CDR2 FQDESV (reference sequence). This CDR3 comprises 14 residues. The full variable domain, with the rest looked up from reference TRBV11-1 and TRBJ2-5, is EAEVAQSPRYKITEKSQAVAFWCDPISGHATLYWYRQILGQGPELLVQFQDESVVDDSQLPKDRFSAERLKGVDSTLKIQPAELGDSAMYLCASSLVLRGETQYFGPGTRLLVL.

The chain links TRBV27 to TRBJ1-1; D is uncertain. The CDR3 has 13 amino acids. Germline CDR1 and CDR2: MNHEY and SMNVEV (reference sequence). V lost 3 bases, J lost 1 base, and 6 bases lay in between. The CDR3: CASSLNGNTEAFF. CDR3 bases: TGTGCCAGCAGTTTGAACGGGAACACTGAAGCTTTCTTT.

The chain uses TRBV14 and TRBJ1-5; D is unclear. This CDR3 has 14 residues. CDR1 is SGHDN and CDR2 is FVKESK in the germline V gene. V lost 1 base and J lost 9, with 13 bases in between. CDR3 nucleotide sequence: TGTGCCAGCAGCCAAGTGGGCAGTCGTGGGCCCCAGCATTTT. Protein: CASSQVGSRGPQHF.

The CDR3 protein is CASASAGRPPYNSPLHF. The CDR3 region has the DNA TGTGCTAGTGCCTCCGCGGGGCGCCCCCCTTATAATTCACCCCTCCACTTT. The chain has TRBV12-5 and TRBJ1-6, with D possibly matching TRBD1 (5 bases). The germline V gene has CDR1 LGHNT and CDR2 FRNRAP. The CDR3 length is 17 residues. V was pared by 7 bases and J by 4 bases, with 20 bases between.

V gene TRBV7-8 combines with J gene TRBJ2-3, with no clear D. With 0 bases removed from V and 5 bases from J, the gap between germline ends came to 18 bases. Germline CDR1 is SGHVS and CDR2 is FQNEAQ. This CDR3 region has 17 residues. In DNA form, the CDR3 reads TGTGCCAGCAGCTTAGCCCCGGCCGTTGGGAAACGAGATACGCAGTATTTT. It specifies CASSLAPAVGKRDTQYF. The full variable domain, with the rest looked up from reference TRBV7-8 and TRBJ2-3, is GAGVSQSPRYKVAKRGQDVALRCDPISGHVSLFWYQQALGQGPEFLTYFQNEAQLDKSGLPSDRFFAERPEGSVSTLKIQRTQQEDSAVYLCASSLAPAVGKRDTQYFGPGTRLTVL.

V and J are TRBV7-9 and TRBJ1-4, with D maybe TRBD1 (5 bases). This CDR3 is built from 14 residues. Trimming took off 5 bases at V and 0 bases at J, with 7 bases between the two ends. CDR1 and CDR2 (germline): SEHNR, FQNEAQ (reference sequence). As DNA, the CDR3 is TGTGCCAGCAGCCAGGGTGCAACTAATGAAAAACTGTTTTTT. Translating it yields CASSQGATNEKLFF.

The V and J genes are TRBV28 and TRBJ1-4; possibly TRBD1 for D (6 bases). Trimming removed 2 bases at V and 7 bases at J, with 14 bases between. The CDR3 runs to 15 residues. Per germline, CDR1 MDHEN and CDR2 SYDVKM. CDR3 region: CASSLLDRLGEKLFF. The CDR3 DNA is TGTGCCAGCAGTTTACTCGACAGGCTCGGTGAAAAACTGTTTTTT.

This rearrangement joins TRBV7-2 to TRBJ2-1, with no clear D. Germline CDR1 SGHTA, CDR2 FQGNSA. This CDR3 comprises 15 residues. V was pared by 2 bases and J by 2 bases, with 10 bases between. The CDR3 here is CASSLMVQTYNEQFF. The CDR3 DNA reads as TGTGCCAGCAGCTTAATGGTTCAGACCTACAATGAGCAGTTCTTC.

V usage is TRBV7-3 and J usage is TRBJ2-4; 8 bases are a match to TRBD2. The germline V gene has CDR1 SGHTA and CDR2 FQGTGA. J lost 1 base, V lost 5 bases, and 7 bases had no gene match. The CDR3 runs to 16 residues. This CDR3 reads CASSPSGRVAKNIQYF. The DNA of the CDR3 is TGTGCCAGCAGCCCAAGCGGGAGAGTGGCCAAAAACATTCAGTACTTC.

As DNA, the CDR3 is TGTGCCAGCAGTCTACTAGCGGGGCAAGAGACCCAGTACTTC. Translation gives CASSLLAGQETQYF. This chain links TRBV5-6 with TRBJ2-5; TRBD2 agrees at 10 bases. Germline V gives CDR1 SGHDT, CDR2 YYEEEE. After removal of 5 bases from V and 2 bases from J, the junction contained 3 bases not matched to a gene. CDR3 length: 14 residues.

The chain joins TRBV7-8 to TRBJ1-1; unclear D gene. This CDR3 has 13 residues. V lost 5 bases to trimming and J lost 1 base, with 8 bases between them. Germline CDR1 and CDR2: SGHVS and FQNEAQ. CDR3 region: CASSLQGNTEAFF. The CDR3 coding sequence is TGTGCCAGCAGCCTCCAAGGGAACACTGAAGCTTTCTTT.

The V gene is TRBV3-1 (or the pseudogene TRBV3-2), the J gene TRBJ1-4; D gene unclear. Per germline, CDR1 LGHDT and CDR2 YNNKEL (reference sequence). V was trimmed by 0 bases and J by 4 bases, leaving 12 bases between them. This CDR3 comprises 16 residues. This CDR3 is CASSQDLRAYNEKLFF. The CDR3 DNA follows: TGTGCCAGCAGCCAAGACCTCCGGGCCTATAATGAAAAACTGTTTTTT.

The rearrangement uses TRBV18 and TRBJ1-3; tentatively, D is TRBD1 (5 bases). V lost 6 bases, J lost 4 bases, and 13 bases lay in between. The germline V gene encodes CDR1 KGHSH and CDR2 LQKENI. The CDR3 is 14 amino acids. The CDR3 sequence is CASSGQGQGNTIYF. The CDR3 DNA is TGTGCCAGCTCGGGGCAGGGCCAAGGAAACACCATATATTTT.